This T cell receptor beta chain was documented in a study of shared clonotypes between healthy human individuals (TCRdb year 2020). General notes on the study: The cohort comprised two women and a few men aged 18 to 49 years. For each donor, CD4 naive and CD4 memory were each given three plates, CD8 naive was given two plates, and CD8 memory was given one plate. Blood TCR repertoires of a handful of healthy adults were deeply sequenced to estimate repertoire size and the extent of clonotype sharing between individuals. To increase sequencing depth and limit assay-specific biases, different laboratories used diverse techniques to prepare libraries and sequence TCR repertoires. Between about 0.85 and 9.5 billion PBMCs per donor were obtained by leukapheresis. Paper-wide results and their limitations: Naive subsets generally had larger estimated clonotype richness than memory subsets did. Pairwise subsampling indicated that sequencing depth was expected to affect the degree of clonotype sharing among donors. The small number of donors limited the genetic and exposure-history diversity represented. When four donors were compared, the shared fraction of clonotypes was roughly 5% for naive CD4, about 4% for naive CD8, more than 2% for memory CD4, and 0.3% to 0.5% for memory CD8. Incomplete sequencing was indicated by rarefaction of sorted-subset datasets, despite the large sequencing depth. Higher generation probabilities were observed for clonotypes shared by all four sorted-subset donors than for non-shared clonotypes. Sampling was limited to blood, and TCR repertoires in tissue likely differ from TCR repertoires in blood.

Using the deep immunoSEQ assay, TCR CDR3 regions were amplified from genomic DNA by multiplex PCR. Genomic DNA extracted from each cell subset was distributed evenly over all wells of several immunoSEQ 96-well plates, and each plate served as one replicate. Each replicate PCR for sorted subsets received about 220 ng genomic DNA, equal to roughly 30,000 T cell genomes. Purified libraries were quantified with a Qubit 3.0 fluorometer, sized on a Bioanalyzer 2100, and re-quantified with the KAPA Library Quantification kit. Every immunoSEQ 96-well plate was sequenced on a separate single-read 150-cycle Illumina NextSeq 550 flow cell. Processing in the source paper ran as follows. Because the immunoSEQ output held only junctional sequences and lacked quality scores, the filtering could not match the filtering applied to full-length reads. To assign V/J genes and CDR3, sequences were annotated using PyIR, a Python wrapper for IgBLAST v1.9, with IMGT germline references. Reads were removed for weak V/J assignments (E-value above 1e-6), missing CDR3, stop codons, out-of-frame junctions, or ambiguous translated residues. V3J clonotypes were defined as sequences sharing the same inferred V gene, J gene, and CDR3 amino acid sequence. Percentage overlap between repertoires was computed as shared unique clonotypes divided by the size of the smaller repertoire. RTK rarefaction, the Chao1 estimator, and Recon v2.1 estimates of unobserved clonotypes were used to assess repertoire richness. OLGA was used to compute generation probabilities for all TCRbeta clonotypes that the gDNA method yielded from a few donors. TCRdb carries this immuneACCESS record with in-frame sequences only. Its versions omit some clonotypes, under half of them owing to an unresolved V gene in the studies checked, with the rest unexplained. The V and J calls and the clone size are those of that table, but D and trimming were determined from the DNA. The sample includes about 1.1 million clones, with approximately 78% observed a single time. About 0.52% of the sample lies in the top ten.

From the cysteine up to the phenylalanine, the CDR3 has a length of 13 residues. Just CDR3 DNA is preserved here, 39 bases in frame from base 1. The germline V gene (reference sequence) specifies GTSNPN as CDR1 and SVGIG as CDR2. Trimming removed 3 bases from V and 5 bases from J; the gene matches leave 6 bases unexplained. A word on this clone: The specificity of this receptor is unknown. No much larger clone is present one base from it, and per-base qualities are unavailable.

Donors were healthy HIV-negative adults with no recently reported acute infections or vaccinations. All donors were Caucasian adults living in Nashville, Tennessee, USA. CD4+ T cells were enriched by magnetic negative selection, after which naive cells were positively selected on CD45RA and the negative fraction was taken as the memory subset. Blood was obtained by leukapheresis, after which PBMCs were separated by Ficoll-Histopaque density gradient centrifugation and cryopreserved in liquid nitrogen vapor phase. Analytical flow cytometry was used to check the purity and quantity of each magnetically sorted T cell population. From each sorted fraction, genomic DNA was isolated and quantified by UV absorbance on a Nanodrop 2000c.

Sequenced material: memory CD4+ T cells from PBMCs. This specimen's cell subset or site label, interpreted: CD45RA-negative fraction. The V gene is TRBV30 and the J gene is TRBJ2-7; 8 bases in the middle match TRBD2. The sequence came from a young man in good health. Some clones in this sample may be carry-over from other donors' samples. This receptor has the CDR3 CAWSGRASDEQYF. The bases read TGTGCCTGGAGCGGGAGGGCTTCCGACGAGCAGTACTTC.